Listed below are T cell receptor beta chains from one sample, sequenced in a study of identical twins. Each CDR3 protein is one row after TCRdb ran MiXCR on the 5' RACE reads. The sample lists 350,000 to 450,000 distinct CDR3 sequences, about a fifth seen once, with approximately 12% in the top ten. The sample consisted of naive T cells sorted from blood. These receptors were collected from a man aged 45-60 years in good health. Both conserved end residues are part of each CDR3. D genes are given only for firm matches. Size values are once, few and many counts, or a class for expanded clones, and some rows have none.

d_gene: TRBD2
j_gene: TRBJ2-1
abundance: few
v_gene: TRBV15
CDR3aa: CATSRAPTSGISYNEQFF
CDR3nt: TGTGCCACCAGCAGAGCCCCGACTAGCGGGATCTCCTACAATGAGCAGTTCTTC

d_gene: -
j_gene: TRBJ1-1
abundance: few
v_gene: TRBV15
CDR3aa: CATSPRARANTEAFF
CDR3nt: TGTGCCACCAGCCCTCGGGCCAGGGCGAACACTGAAGCTTTCTTT

d_gene: TRBD1
j_gene: TRBJ1-6
abundance: many
v_gene: TRBV5-6
CDR3aa: CASSSGTGVMPPLHF
CDR3nt: TGTGCCAGCAGCTCGGGGACAGGGGTGATGCCACCCCTCCACTTT

d_gene: TRBD2
j_gene: TRBJ2-5
abundance: once
v_gene: TRBV4-3
CDR3aa: CASSQEWGRGWKTQYF
CDR3nt: TGCGCCAGCAGCCAAGAGTGGGGGAGGGGTTGGAAGACCCAGTACTTC

d_gene: -
j_gene: TRBJ1-6
abundance: few
v_gene: TRBV20-1
CDR3aa: CSARDGPRGSPLHF
CDR3nt: TGCAGTGCTAGGGATGGTCCACGGGGTTCACCCCTCCACTTT

d_gene: TRBD1
j_gene: TRBJ1-1
abundance: many
v_gene: TRBV20-1
CDR3aa: CSARGLNRGANTEAFF
CDR3nt: TGCAGTGCTAGAGGCCTAAACAGGGGCGCGAACACTGAAGCTTTCTTT

d_gene: -
j_gene: TRBJ2-7
abundance: many
v_gene: TRBV29-1
CDR3aa: CSVTDVTSSYEQYF
CDR3nt: TGCAGCGTAACGGACGTTACCAGCTCCTACGAGCAGTACTTC

d_gene: -
j_gene: TRBJ2-3
abundance: few
v_gene: TRBV20-1
CDR3aa: CSPLGPGADTQYF
CDR3nt: TGCAGTCCACTTGGGCCGGGCGCAGATACGCAGTATTTT

d_gene: TRBD2
j_gene: TRBJ2-4
abundance: -
v_gene: TRBV20-1
CDR3aa: CSASTLAGGKNIQYF
CDR3nt: TGCAGTGCTAGTACGCTAGCGGGAGGGAAAAACATTCAGTACTTC

d_gene: -
j_gene: TRBJ1-1
abundance: few
v_gene: TRBV20-1
CDR3aa: CSARDARDFRRAEAFF
CDR3nt: TGCAGTGCTAGAGACGCCCGGGACTTCAGAAGGGCTGAAGCTTTCTTT

d_gene: -
j_gene: TRBJ2-1
abundance: -
v_gene: TRBV5-6
CDR3aa: CASSLEAKPPSYNEQFF
CDR3nt: TGTGCCAGCAGCTTGGAGGCAAAGCCTCCTTCCTACAATGAGCAGTTCTTC

d_gene: TRBD1
j_gene: TRBJ2-2
abundance: few
v_gene: TRBV7-6
CDR3aa: CASSSVDRGQAGELFF
CDR3nt: TGTGCCAGCAGCTCAGTTGACAGGGGGCAGGCCGGGGAGCTGTTTTTT

d_gene: TRBD2
j_gene: TRBJ2-7
abundance: -
v_gene: TRBV4-3
CDR3aa: CASSRGLAVTYEQYF
CDR3nt: TGCGCCAGCAGCCGTGGACTAGCGGTGACCTACGAGCAGTACTTC

d_gene: -
j_gene: TRBJ2-6
abundance: many
v_gene: TRBV29-1
CDR3aa: CSVEEPRARANVLTF
CDR3nt: TGCAGCGTTGAAGAGCCACGGGCGCGGGCCAACGTCCTGACTTTC

d_gene: TRBD2
j_gene: TRBJ2-1
abundance: -
v_gene: TRBV11-2
CDR3aa: CASSSIQTGGQQGSYNEQFF
CDR3nt: TGTGCCAGCAGCTCCATCCAAACGGGAGGCCAGCAGGGCTCCTACAATGAGCAGTTCTTC

d_gene: TRBD2
j_gene: TRBJ2-7
abundance: once
v_gene: TRBV2
CDR3aa: CASSTSGVTYEQYF
CDR3nt: TGTGCCAGTAGTACTAGCGGAGTGACCTACGAGCAGTACTTC

d_gene: -
j_gene: TRBJ2-3
abundance: -
v_gene: TRBV5-1
CDR3aa: CASKGHISTDTQYF
CDR3nt: TGCGCCAGCAAGGGACACATTAGCACAGATACGCAGTATTTT

d_gene: -
j_gene: TRBJ2-7
abundance: few
v_gene: TRBV7-9
CDR3aa: CASSLAERGSYEQYF
CDR3nt: TGTGCCAGCAGCTTAGCGGAAAGGGGTTCCTACGAGCAGTACTTC

d_gene: TRBD1
j_gene: TRBJ2-7
abundance: -
v_gene: TRBV11-2
CDR3aa: CASSLVRTGGREQYF
CDR3nt: TGTGCCAGCAGCTTAGTCCGGACAGGGGGTCGCGAGCAGTACTTC

d_gene: TRBD1
j_gene: TRBJ1-2
abundance: -
v_gene: TRBV11-2
CDR3aa: CASSLRTGGSRANYGYTF
CDR3nt: TGTGCCAGCAGCCTTCGGACAGGGGGCAGTAGGGCTAACTATGGCTACACCTTC

d_gene: TRBD2
j_gene: TRBJ2-7
abundance: -
v_gene: TRBV20-1
CDR3aa: CSARDGGAGGREQYF
CDR3nt: TGCAGTGCTAGAGATGGAGGAGCGGGAGGTCGCGAGCAGTACTTC

d_gene: TRBD1
j_gene: TRBJ1-4
abundance: -
v_gene: TRBV25-1
CDR3aa: CASDEGQGFEKLFF
CDR3nt: TGTGCCAGTGACGAGGGACAGGGCTTTGAAAAACTGTTTTTT

d_gene: -
j_gene: TRBJ1-1
abundance: -
v_gene: TRBV27
CDR3aa: CASSYAGRTQNTEAFF
CDR3nt: TGTGCCAGCAGTTACGCCGGACGCACTCAGAACACTGAAGCTTTCTTT

d_gene: TRBD2
j_gene: TRBJ2-3
abundance: many
v_gene: TRBV20-1
CDR3aa: CSARPGLAGVSTDTQYF
CDR3nt: TGCAGTGCTAGACCGGGACTAGCGGGAGTCAGCACAGATACGCAGTATTTT

d_gene: -
j_gene: TRBJ2-3
abundance: few
v_gene: TRBV20-1
CDR3aa: CSASYPLGDTQYF
CDR3nt: TGCAGTGCTAGCTATCCCCTCGGGGATACGCAGTATTTT

d_gene: TRBD2
j_gene: TRBJ2-5
abundance: -
v_gene: TRBV24-1
CDR3aa: CATSGSGGSGTNF
CDR3nt: TGTGCCACGTCAGGCAGCGGGGGGTCGGGAACGAACTTC

d_gene: -
j_gene: TRBJ2-5
abundance: few
v_gene: TRBV5-6
CDR3aa: CASSLVVGREETQYF
CDR3nt: TGTGCCAGCAGCTTGGTGGTAGGGCGGGAAGAGACCCAGTACTTC

d_gene: -
j_gene: TRBJ2-1
abundance: many
v_gene: TRBV6-1
CDR3aa: CASTDSLGGNEQFF
CDR3nt: TGTGCCAGCACAGACTCCCTGGGTGGGAATGAGCAGTTCTTC

d_gene: -
j_gene: TRBJ2-3
abundance: -
v_gene: TRBV4-1
CDR3aa: CASSTIVGSRADTQYF
CDR3nt: TGCGCCAGCAGTACAATTGTCGGCTCCAGGGCAGATACGCAGTATTTT

d_gene: -
j_gene: TRBJ2-7
abundance: -
v_gene: TRBV6-6
CDR3aa: CASSDSWTYEQYF
CDR3nt: TGTGCCAGCAGCGACAGTTGGACCTACGAGCAGTACTTC

d_gene: TRBD1
j_gene: TRBJ1-6
abundance: many
v_gene: TRBV9
CDR3aa: CASSSTGGDNSPLHF
CDR3nt: TGTGCCAGCAGCTCGACAGGGGGCGATAATTCACCCCTCCACTTT

d_gene: -
j_gene: TRBJ2-1
abundance: -
v_gene: TRBV20-1
CDR3aa: CSARDGERSSYNEQFF
CDR3nt: TGCAGTGCTAGAGACGGTGAGCGTAGCTCCTACAATGAGCAGTTCTTC

d_gene: TRBD2
j_gene: TRBJ2-1
abundance: few
v_gene: TRBV6-5
CDR3aa: CASSSSGRARGEQFF
CDR3nt: TGTGCCAGCAGTTCTAGCGGGAGGGCCCGAGGTGAGCAGTTCTTC

d_gene: TRBD1
j_gene: TRBJ1-1
abundance: few
v_gene: TRBV4-2
CDR3aa: CASSQSQGEDTEAFF
CDR3nt: TGTGCCAGCAGCCAATCACAGGGGGAGGACACTGAAGCTTTCTTT

d_gene: -
j_gene: TRBJ1-1
abundance: -
v_gene: TRBV9
CDR3aa: CASSEGDTEAFF
CDR3nt: TGTGCCAGCAGCGAGGGGGATACTGAAGCTTTCTTT

d_gene: -
j_gene: TRBJ1-2
abundance: many
v_gene: TRBV10-3
CDR3aa: CAISESMYYGYTF
CDR3nt: TGTGCCATCAGTGAGTCTATGTACTATGGCTACACCTTC

d_gene: -
j_gene: TRBJ2-7
abundance: -
v_gene: TRBV27
CDR3aa: CASSPGPGYVEQYF
CDR3nt: TGTGCCAGCAGTCCGGGACCGGGTTATGTCGAGCAGTACTTC

d_gene: TRBD2
j_gene: TRBJ2-7
abundance: -
v_gene: TRBV6-2/TRBV6-3
CDR3aa: CAISRRLAGNYEQYF
CDR3nt: TGTGCCATCAGCAGGAGACTAGCGGGGAACTACGAGCAGTACTTC

d_gene: TRBD1
j_gene: TRBJ1-1
abundance: many
v_gene: TRBV6-2/TRBV6-3
CDR3aa: CASSYGTGIEAFF
CDR3nt: TGTGCCAGCAGTTATGGGACAGGGATTGAAGCTTTCTTT

d_gene: -
j_gene: TRBJ2-7
abundance: many
v_gene: TRBV18
CDR3aa: CASSPTLSYEQYF
CDR3nt: TGTGCCAGCTCACCGACCCTTTCCTACGAGCAGTACTTC

d_gene: -
j_gene: TRBJ2-5
abundance: many
v_gene: TRBV7-7
CDR3aa: CASSHNRDQETQYF
CDR3nt: TGTGCTAGCAGCCATAACAGGGACCAAGAGACCCAGTACTTC

d_gene: -
j_gene: TRBJ2-7
abundance: few
v_gene: TRBV29-1
CDR3aa: CSVKTYGQIDEQYF
CDR3nt: TGCAGCGTCAAAACCTACGGCCAAATAGACGAGCAGTACTTC

d_gene: TRBD2
j_gene: TRBJ2-6
abundance: many
v_gene: TRBV5-1
CDR3aa: CASSPWGGSGANVLTF
CDR3nt: TGCGCCAGCAGCCCCTGGGGGGGTTCTGGGGCCAACGTCCTGACTTTC

d_gene: TRBD1
j_gene: TRBJ2-5
abundance: few
v_gene: TRBV28
CDR3aa: CASSPGYRGLETQYF
CDR3nt: TGTGCCAGCAGCCCGGGGTACAGGGGGTTAGAGACCCAGTACTTC

d_gene: TRBD1
j_gene: TRBJ2-2
abundance: many
v_gene: TRBV20-1
CDR3aa: CSAPTDRDGGELFF
CDR3nt: TGCAGTGCTCCGACGGACAGGGATGGCGGGGAGCTGTTTTTT

d_gene: TRBD2
j_gene: TRBJ2-3
abundance: -
v_gene: TRBV6-1
CDR3aa: CASSPSTSGKGDTQYF
CDR3nt: TGTGCCAGCAGCCCGAGTACTAGCGGGAAAGGGGATACGCAGTATTTT